These 24 T cell receptor beta chains were all obtained from the same sample, sequenced in a study of T cell repertoires in aging, cancer and after chemotherapy. Rearranged V-D-J TRB sequences were amplified with a mixed TRB-A/B primer pool. TCRdb ran MiXCR on the multiplex PCR reads and lists one entry per CDR3 protein. The repertoire holds under 2,500 distinct CDR3 sequences, around 30% seen once, with 7.8% in the top ten. Peripheral blood genomic DNA, not sorted cells or RNA, was the template. The sample taken for sequencing was blood. The source is a human donor with a solid tumor.

For this clonotype: This may stem from a read error, because a much larger clone lies one nucleotide away. The chain has TRBV12-3 or TRBV12-4 and TRBJ2-6; D is ambiguous. The CDR3 totals 16 residues. In DNA form, the CDR3 reads TGTGACAGCAGTTTAGACCTTTACTCTGGGGCCAACGTCCTGACTTTC. Its protein product is CDSSLDLYSGANVLTF.

Turning to this clonotype: This may stem from a read error, because a much larger clone lies one nucleotide away. The V gene is TRBV12-3 or TRBV12-4, the J gene TRBJ2-7; TRBD2 aligns across 7 bases. The CDR3 loop spans 12 amino acids. CDR3 bases: TGTGCCAGCAGCCGGACTAGTCCCGAGAAGTACTTC. Residues: CASSRTSPEKYF.

This sequence joins TRBV7-2 and TRBJ2-1; TRBD2 aligns across 9 bases. The junction had 4 bases not matched to a gene; V was cut back by 1 base and J by 0 bases. The CDR3 has 17 residues. The germline V gene encodes CDR1 SGHTA and CDR2 FQGNSA. CDR3 sequence (DNA): TGTGCCAGCAGCTTAGGGGAGACTAGCGGCTCCTACAATGAGCAGTTCTTC. Translated, it gives CASSLGETSGSYNEQFF.

In its sample, this clonotype is medium-sized. V and J are TRBV6-6 and TRBJ2-1, with 9 bases identical to TRBD2. V was pared by 2 bases and J by 9 bases, with 11 bases of the junction left unmatched. CDR3 length equals 16 residues. From germline, CDR1 is MNHNY and CDR2 SVGAGI (reference sequence). The CDR3 nucleotides read TGTGCCAGCAGTTACCCCACTGCGGGGGGGAGGAGTGAGCAGTTCTTC. Residues: CASSYPTAGGRSEQFF.

In regard to this clonotype: The CDR3 does not end in the conserved phenylalanine or tryptophan, so this is likely a read error. The chain links TRBV27 to TRBJ1-1; D remains unclear. This CDR3 has 14 amino acids. CDR1 MNHEY and CDR2 SMNVEV come from the germline V gene (reference sequence). V was trimmed by 3 bases and J by 4 bases, leaving 12 bases between them. The CDR3 DNA is TGTGCCAGCAGTTTTTGGCGGGAGGGCACTGAAGCTTTCTCT. Its translation: CASSFWREGTEAFS.

In this sample, this clonotype is medium-sized. The rearrangement joins TRBV19 to TRBJ1-3; weak D call: TRBD1 (6 bases). Germline V gene lookup returns CDR1 LNHDA and CDR2 SQIVND (reference sequence). V lost 4 bases and J 0 bases, leaving 13 bases between the germline ends. The CDR3 spans 16 residues. CDR3: CASSTTGLRSGNTIYF. DNA of the CDR3: TGTGCCAGTAGTACGACAGGCCTCCGCTCTGGAAACACCATATATTTT.

Sample share makes this clonotype medium-sized (0.01 to 0.1%). The chain uses TRBV5-6 and TRBJ2-3; 8 nucleotides line up with TRBD2. Trimming removed 7 bases from V and 1 base from J; junction bases left unmatched: 8. Germline CDR1 and CDR2: SGHDT and YYEEEE. The CDR3 covers 15 residues. Here the CDR3 DNA reads TGTGCCAGCCGGCCGGGGGGGAGGGGCACAGATACGCAGTATTTT. This codes for CASRPGGRGTDTQYF.

By proportion, this clonotype is medium-sized. This chain uses TRBV6-4 with TRBJ2-1; tentatively, D is TRBD2 (5 bases). This CDR3 spans 13 amino acids. CDR1 is MRHNA and CDR2 is SNTAGT in the germline V gene. The germline V and J ends were trimmed by 5 bases and 9 bases, with 14 bases remaining between them. The CDR3 region has the DNA TGTGCCAGCAGTAAACTGGAGGTCGGTGAGCAGTTCTTC. Translated, it gives CASSKLEVGEQFF.

A note on this clonotype: This sequence may be a read error, since a much larger clone differs from it by one base. V is TRBV12-3 or TRBV12-4 and J is TRBJ2-1; weak D call: TRBD1 (5 bases). Trimming cost V 1 base and J 8 bases, with 15 bases left between them. The CDR3 has 15 amino acids. CDR3 residues: CASSLVQGWVDEQFF. Written as DNA, the CDR3 is TGTGCCAGCAGTTTAGTCCAGGGCTGGGTCGATGAGCAGTTCTTC.

This clonotype was detected a few times. The V call is TRBV6-2 or TRBV6-3, the J call TRBJ2-7, with 9 bases matching TRBD2. The CDR3 totals 19 residues. Germline CDR1 MNHEY, CDR2 SVGEGT. J gave up 3 bases and V 7 bases, and 22 bases lay outside the gene matches. CDR3 protein: CASNLSRGSGGRPGYEQYF. CDR3 nucleotides: TGTGCCAGCAATTTATCCCGGGGTAGCGGGGGCCGACCGGGCTACGAGCAGTACTTC.

The chain recombines TRBV19 with TRBJ1-6; 7 nucleotides match TRBD1. Germline assignment: CDR1 LNHDA and CDR2 SQIVND (reference sequence). This CDR3 region has 12 residues. V dropped 6 bases and J dropped 8; count of bases not matched to a gene: 1. This chain's CDR3 is CASSDRDSPLHF. The CDR3, as DNA: TGTGCCAGTAGCGACAGGGATTCACCCCTCCACTTT.

The genes are TRBV6-1 and TRBJ2-7, with 9 bases identical to TRBD1. Germline V gene lookup returns CDR1 MNHNS and CDR2 SASEGT. CDR3 size: 12 residues. The trim removed 6 bases at V and 4 bases at J, leaving 1 base unmatched. CDR3 nucleotide sequence: TGTGCCAGCAGGGGACAGGGTTACGAGCAGTACTTC. Its translation: CASRGQGYEQYF.

V is TRBV24-1 and J is TRBJ2-3; 9 bases are shared with TRBD2. The V gene end was trimmed by 4 bases and the J gene end by 3 bases; junction bases not matched to a gene: 4. This CDR3 is 15 amino acids long. The germline V gene encodes CDR1 KGHDR and CDR2 SFDVKD. Here the CDR3 reads CATSEFSGGTDTQYF. In DNA, the CDR3 is TGTGCCACCAGTGAATTTAGCGGGGGTACAGATACGCAGTATTTT.

On this clonotype: This may come from a read error, since a much larger clone is one base off. The chain employs TRBV19 and TRBJ2-7; no reliable D call. Germline CDR1 reads LNHDA; CDR2 reads SQIVND (reference sequence). The CDR3 extends over 16 amino acids. The ends were cut back, 4 bases at V and 0 bases at J, with 16 bases in the middle. The CDR3 loop is CASSRERGMSSYEQYF. In DNA form, the CDR3 reads TGTGCCAGTAGTAGAGAGCGAGGTATGAGCTCCTACGAGCAGTACTTC.

This clonotype is termed medium-sized. The CDR3 nucleotides are TGCAGTGCTAGAATCCCGCAGGCTAGCACAGATACGCAGTATTTT. It is translated as CSARIPQASTDTQYF. This chain uses TRBV20-1 with TRBJ2-3; unclear D gene. V was clipped by 2 bases and J by 0 bases, with 12 bases between them. The V gene's germline CDR1 is DFQATT and CDR2 SNEGSKA (reference sequence). The CDR3 totals 15 residues.

This clonotype is medium-sized (0.01 to 0.1%) in the sample. V and J are TRBV27 and TRBJ2-3; 12 nucleotides align to TRBD2. This CDR3 spans 17 amino acids. J gave up 2 bases and V 2 bases, and 5 bases lay outside the gene matches. Germline V gene lookup returns CDR1 MNHEY and CDR2 SMNVEV (reference sequence). In DNA form, the CDR3 reads TGTGCCAGCAGTTTAACGAGGACTAGCGGGGACACAGATACGCAGTATTTT. As protein: CASSLTRTSGDTDTQYF.

This chain joins TRBV28 and TRBJ1-1; possibly TRBD1 for D (6 bases). CDR1 and CDR2 (germline): MDHEN, SYDVKM. V was trimmed by 5 bases and J by 6 bases, leaving 13 bases between them. The CDR3 extends over 13 amino acids. The CDR3 is CASSPGHGPEAFF. Written as DNA, the CDR3 is TGTGCCAGCAGTCCGGGACACGGACCTGAAGCTTTCTTT.

The gene calls are TRBV7-2 and TRBJ2-5, with TRBD2 matching over 13 bases. Germline values: CDR1 SGHTA, CDR2 FQGNSA. The CDR3 totals 16 residues. The J segment lost 4 bases and the V segment lost 5 bases, leaving 7 bases of the junction unmatched. The CDR3 sequence: CASSEGLAGVRETQYF. CDR3 nucleotide sequence: TGTGCCAGCAGCGAAGGACTAGCGGGAGTTAGAGAGACCCAGTACTTC. Variable domain in full (rest from reference TRBV7-2 and TRBJ2-5): GAGVSQSPSNKVTEKGKDVELRCDPISGHTALYWYRQSLGQGLEFLIYFQGNSAPDKSGLPSDRFSAERTGGSVSTLTIQRTQQEDSAVYLCASSEGLAGVRETQYFGPGTRLLVL.

By frequency in the sample, this clonotype is medium-sized. The junction does not match germline at one end; this may be a read error. The V gene is TRBV12-3 or TRBV12-4, the J gene TRBJ2-1; D may be TRBD2 (6 bases). There are 12 residues in the CDR3. The CDR3 coding sequence is TGTGCCAGCAGTTTATGGGGGGAGAAGTTGATCTTC. Its protein is CASSLWGEKLIF.

This clonotype is judged medium-sized (0.01 to 0.1%). The CDR3 sequence: CASTEDRGFYNEQFF. The CDR3 nucleotides read TGTGCCAGCACTGAGGACAGGGGCTTCTACAATGAGCAGTTCTTC. The chain combines TRBV12-3 or TRBV12-4 with TRBJ2-1, with 9 bases matching TRBD1. The trim removed 7 bases at V and 3 bases at J, leaving 7 bases unmatched. This CDR3 is built from 15 residues.

The J gene is TRBJ2-3, the V gene TRBV27; 8 bases fit TRBD2. Per germline, CDR1 MNHEY and CDR2 SMNVEV (reference sequence). CDR3 length: 16 amino acids. V dropped 5 bases and J dropped 7; count of bases not matched to a gene: 14. As DNA, the CDR3 is TGTGCCAGCAGTCCCCAAGCGGGAGTAAACTTGAATACGCAGTATTTT. This encodes CASSPQAGVNLNTQYF.

V and J are TRBV19 and TRBJ1-5, with D perhaps matching TRBD1 (5 bases). Germline CDR1 and CDR2: LNHDA and SQIVND (reference sequence). The CDR3 contains 16 residues. V gave up 5 bases and J gave up 0 bases, with 14 bases separating them. CDR3 sequence (DNA): TGTGCCAGTAGTTTCGTGCCGGGGGATAGCAATCAGCCCCAGCATTTT. It is translated as CASSFVPGDSNQPQHF.

The chain carries TRBV12-3 or TRBV12-4 and TRBJ1-1, with 7 positions matching TRBD1. After removal of 5 bases from V and 10 bases from J, the junction contained 7 bases not matched to a gene. This CDR3 has 12 amino acids. The CDR3 spells CASSERTGRAFF. The CDR3 bases are TGTGCCAGCAGTGAACGGACAGGCCGAGCTTTCTTT.

On this clonotype: This may arise from a read error, as a much more abundant clone is one base away. The chain combines TRBV5-6 with TRBJ2-2; no reliable D call. Germline CDR1 SGHDT, CDR2 YYEEEE. The CDR3 extends over 12 amino acids. The CDR3 here is CAGSLRPGELFF. CDR3 sequence (DNA): TGTGCCGGCAGCTTACGCCCCGGGGAGCTGTTTTTT.